This entry lists 18 T cell receptor beta chains sequenced from one sample in a study of control samples from healthy donors and cancer patients. The repertoire was sequenced with immunoSEQ multiplex PCR; TCRdb's copy has only in-frame clones and lacks some. The table lists roughly 170,000 clones, 90% to 95% of them singletons. Sample: blood. Receptors originate from a woman under 30 in good health.

V gene TRBV11-2 combines with J gene TRBJ2-7; perhaps TRBD2 as D (5 bases). This CDR3 comprises 13 residues. Germline V gives CDR1 SGHAT, CDR2 FQNNGV. V was shortened by 1 base and J by 7 bases, with 11 bases between the two germline ends. The CDR3 bases are TGTGCCAGCAGCTTAGTTATCGGAGGAGAGCAGTACTTC. Encoded protein: CASSLVIGGEQYF. Combining the CDR3 with reference TRBV11-2 and TRBJ2-7 gives the whole variable domain EAGVAQSPRYKIIEKRQSVAFWCNPISGHATLYWYQQILGQGPKLLIQFQNNGVVDDSQLPKDRFSAERLKGVDSTLKIQPAKLEDSAVYLCASSLVIGGEQYFGPGTRLTVT.

CDR3 loop: CASSSILRAPEAFF. CDR3 sequence (DNA): TGTGCCAGCAGCTCTATTTTGCGGGCCCCTGAAGCTTTCTTT. This chain uses TRBV7-6 with TRBJ1-1; no clear D gene. Germline V lookup: CDR1 SGHVS, CDR2 FNYEAQ. V lost 4 bases, J lost 6 bases, and 15 bases lay in between. This CDR3 comprises 14 residues.

This clone has just one count. This sequence joins TRBV6-5 and TRBJ1-2; weak D call: TRBD1 (6 bases). Germline-derived CDR1 and CDR2 are MNHEY and SVGAGI. The V and J ends lost 1 base and 8 bases respectively, with 14 bases between them. This CDR3 contains 14 residues. This chain's CDR3 is CASSYWRGTEGYTF. CDR3 nucleotide sequence: TGTGCCAGCAGTTACTGGAGGGGGACTGAGGGCTACACCTTC.

This chain links TRBV24-1 with TRBJ2-7; D is undetermined. Between the trimmed V and J ends, which lost 8 bases and 3 bases, there was a span of 10 bases. The germline CDR1 and CDR2 sequences are KGHDR and SFDVKD. The CDR3 is 12 amino acids. The CDR3 reads CATTGHFYEQYF. The CDR3 nucleotides read TGTGCCACCACTGGGCACTTCTACGAGCAGTACTTC.

V usage is TRBV10-3 and J usage is TRBJ2-3, with D hard to call. The V end was cut by 0 bases, the J end by 4 bases, with 8 bases between. Germline assignment: CDR1 ENHRY and CDR2 SYGVKD. CDR3 size: 14 residues. The CDR3 loop reads CAISESKLSDTQYF. CDR3 bases: TGTGCCATCAGTGAGTCGAAGCTTTCAGATACGCAGTATTTT.

The rearrangement uses TRBV10-3 and TRBJ2-7, with a possible D match to TRBD1 (5 bases). The CDR3 spans 16 residues. V was pared by 3 bases and J by 0 bases, with 15 bases between. The germline CDR1 and CDR2 sequences are ENHRY and SYGVKD. CDR3 DNA: TGTGCCATCAGTGATCCCAAGCAAGGGGTCTCCTACGAGCAGTACTTC. This translates into CAISDPKQGVSYEQYF.

The J gene is TRBJ1-1, the V gene TRBV29-1; possible D gene TRBD1, 6 bases. Germline lookup yields CDR1 SQVTM and CDR2 ANQGSEA. V was trimmed by 2 bases and J by 7 bases, leaving 17 bases between them. CDR3 length: 14 amino acids. The CDR3 region is CSVESNRAIREAFF. CDR3 bases: TGCAGCGTTGAATCTAACAGGGCGATCCGTGAAGCTTTCTTT.

The chain combines TRBV21-1 with TRBJ2-5; the table gives TRBD1 as D, unverified against the DNA. TRBV21-1 represents a pseudogene. CDR3 length: 15 residues. The CDR3 loop is CASSKGTGRKETQYF. DNA of the CDR3: TGTGCCAGCAGCAAAGGGACAGGGCGAAAAGAGACCCAGTACTTC.

This clone occurred once. The rearrangement uses TRBV3-1 (or the pseudogene TRBV3-2) and TRBJ1-5; TRBD1 aligns across 11 bases. Per the germline V gene, CDR1 is LGHDT and CDR2 is YNNKEL (reference sequence). Trimming removed 4 bases from V and 2 bases from J; junction bases left unmatched: 7. The CDR3 has 17 residues. In nucleotides, the CDR3 is TGTGCCAGCAGCCTCCGGGACAGGGGGTATGGCAATCAGCCCCAGCATTTT. Its protein is CASSLRDRGYGNQPQHF.

This chain connects TRBV11-2 to TRBJ1-1, with 7 bases that match TRBD1. Losses at the gene ends were 2 bases for V and 7 bases for J; bases not matched to a gene: 4. In germline, CDR1 is SGHAT, CDR2 FQNNGV. CDR3 size: 13 residues. The CDR3 loop reads CASSLQGGVEAFF. Here the CDR3 DNA reads TGTGCCAGCAGCTTACAGGGGGGAGTTGAAGCTTTCTTT. Based on the CDR3 plus reference TRBV11-2 and TRBJ1-1, the full variable domain is EAGVAQSPRYKIIEKRQSVAFWCNPISGHATLYWYQQILGQGPKLLIQFQNNGVVDDSQLPKDRFSAERLKGVDSTLKIQPAKLEDSAVYLCASSLQGGVEAFFGQGTRLTVV.

The rearrangement joins TRBV19 to TRBJ2-3, with 7 positions matching TRBD2. This CDR3 is 15 amino acids long. Germline V gene data show CDR1 as LNHDA and CDR2 as SQIVND (reference sequence). The V gene end was trimmed by 3 bases and the J gene end by 9 bases; junction bases not matched to a gene: 12. The CDR3 DNA reads as TGTGCCAGTAGTATTTTGGGGGAGGGCATGGACACGCAGTATTTT. Its translation is CASSILGEGMDTQYF.

This chain links TRBV6-5 with TRBJ2-7, with 8 nucleotides matching TRBD1. Germline trimming cut 10 bases from V and 2 bases from J; bases unmatched to any gene: 4. The CDR3 runs to 12 residues. Per the germline V gene, CDR1 is MNHEY and CDR2 is SVGAGI. The CDR3 DNA reads TGTGCCACCTCAGGGGGCGCCTACGAGCAGTACTTC. Translated, it gives CATSGGAYEQYF.

This rearrangement joins TRBV7-9 to TRBJ1-1; a weak D match, TRBD1 (5 bases). Germline-derived CDR1 and CDR2 are SEHNR and FQNEAQ (reference sequence). Trimming pared 5 bases from V and 7 bases from J, leaving 17 bases between. CDR3 length: 14 residues. The CDR3 reads CASSPRGEWGEAFF. The CDR3 DNA reads as TGTGCCAGCAGCCCTCGGGGGGAATGGGGTGAAGCTTTCTTT.

The chain links TRBV5-1 to TRBJ2-3, with D possibly TRBD1 on 8 matching bases. Germline V gene sequence: CDR1 SGHRS, CDR2 YFSETQ. The CDR3 sequence is 15 residues long. V lost 0 bases to trimming and J lost 4 bases, with 12 bases between them. DNA for the CDR3: TGCGCCAGCAGCTTGGTACAGGGGGGGTCAGATACGCAGTATTTT. This gives the protein CASSLVQGGSDTQYF.

This sequence joins TRBV19 and TRBJ1-1; D uncertain. Trimming took off 6 bases at V and 2 bases at J, with 7 bases between the two ends. This CDR3 has 12 amino acids. CDR1 is LNHDA, CDR2 SQIVND, per germline (reference sequence). This CDR3 reads CASRTGNTEAFF. DNA of the CDR3: TGTGCCAGTAGGACGGGAAACACTGAAGCTTTCTTT.

The chain links TRBV28 to TRBJ1-4; 9 positions agree with TRBD1. Germline CDR1 and CDR2: MDHEN and SYDVKM. Losses at the gene ends were 5 bases for V and 0 bases for J; bases not matched to a gene: 4. This CDR3 spans 16 amino acids. This CDR3 reads CASSPRDRATNEKLFF. The CDR3 DNA reads as TGTGCCAGCAGTCCCCGGGACAGGGCAACTAATGAAAAACTGTTTTTT. The full variable domain, rest sourced from reference TRBV28 and TRBJ1-4, is DVKVTQSSRYLVKRTGEKVFLECVQDMDHENMFWYRQDPGLGLRLIYFSYDVKMKEKGDIPEGYSVSREKKERFSLILESASTNQTSMYLCASSPRDRATNEKLFFGSGTQLSVL.

This sequence joins TRBV2 and TRBJ2-1; D might be TRBD1 (6 bases). Germline V gene sequence: CDR1 SNHLY, CDR2 FYNNEI. The CDR3 loop spans 15 amino acids. Between the trimmed V and J ends, which lost 4 bases and 4 bases, there was a span of 14 bases. The CDR3 protein is CASSAGRGEYNEQFF. In DNA form, the CDR3 reads TGTGCCAGCAGTGCCGGCAGGGGAGAATACAATGAGCAGTTCTTC.

CDR3 sequence (DNA): TGTGCCAGTAACTCAGGGCTGAACACTGAAGCTTTCTTT. Its protein is CASNSGLNTEAFF. This chain links TRBV19 with TRBJ1-1; the D gene is possibly TRBD1 (5 bases). CDR1 and CDR2 from the germline V gene are LNHDA and SQIVND (reference sequence). V shed 7 bases and J shed 0 bases, with 9 bases lying between them. CDR3 length equals 13 residues.